These 16 T cell receptor beta chains were sequenced from one sample in a study of spatial heterogeneity in lung cancer. TCRdb re-called the 5' RACE reads through MiXCR, storing one row per CDR3 protein. The table includes about 24,000 distinct CDR3 sequences, about 3% detected once. As to time point: sample taken at primary tumor resection. Tumor, nontumor lung or frozen PBMC supplied whole RNA, sequenced without sorting. The source material was PBMCs, sampled at surgery. These TCRs come from a female donor with early-stage non-small cell lung cancer.

This clonotype was picked up many times. The rearrangement joins TRBV29-1 to TRBJ2-3, with 12 bases aligning to TRBD2. The junction had 5 bases not matched to a gene; V was cut back by 2 bases and J by 2 bases. This CDR3 is 16 amino acids long. Germline V gene lookup returns CDR1 SQVTM and CDR2 ANQGSEA. The CDR3 here is CSVEKRLAGDTDTQYF. CDR3 DNA sequence: TGCAGCGTTGAAAAGAGACTAGCGGGGGACACAGATACGCAGTATTTT.

The rearrangement uses TRBV4-1 and TRBJ2-7; D might be TRBD2 (6 bases). The germline gives CDR1 MGHRA, CDR2 YSYEKL. This CDR3 has 14 amino acids. Trimming stripped 2 bases from V and 3 bases from J, with 11 bases between. In DNA form, the CDR3 reads TGCGCCAGCAGCCAAAGGACGGGAGTCTACGAGCAGTACTTC. Its protein is CASSQRTGVYEQYF.

There are many counts of this clonotype. The V call is TRBV7-9, the J call TRBJ2-2; D remains ambiguous. V was trimmed by 5 bases and J by 9 bases, leaving 10 bases between them. The germline CDR1 and CDR2 sequences are SEHNR and FQNEAQ (reference sequence). The CDR3 runs to 12 residues. The CDR3 coding sequence is TGTGCCAGCAGCCCCGGGCAGAGGGAGCTGTTTTTT. Its translation is CASSPGQRELFF.

This clonotype was counted many times. The rearrangement links TRBV7-9 to TRBJ1-2; tentative D call: TRBD1 (6 bases). This CDR3 is built from 16 residues. With 4 bases removed from V and 4 bases from J, the gap between germline ends came to 19 bases. Germline V gives CDR1 SEHNR, CDR2 FQNEAQ (reference sequence). CDR3 sequence reads: CASSSRPTGSSYGYTF. The CDR3, as DNA: TGTGCCAGCAGCTCGAGACCGACAGGATCGAGCTATGGCTACACCTTC.

V is TRBV13 and J is TRBJ2-7, with D possibly TRBD2 on 6 matching bases. The CDR3 is made up of 11 amino acids. The germline V gene encodes CDR1 PRHDT and CDR2 FYEKMQ (reference sequence). The V end lost 2 bases, the J end lost 10 bases, and 9 bases lay between the germline ends. CDR3 region: CASSLQGGQYF. The CDR3, as DNA: TGTGCCAGCAGCTTACAGGGAGGTCAGTACTTC.

This clonotype is classed as medium-sized. V usage is TRBV29-1 and J usage is TRBJ2-5; 7 bases match TRBD1. Germline V gene lookup returns CDR1 SQVTM and CDR2 ANQGSEA. The J segment lost 4 bases and the V segment lost 4 bases, leaving 12 bases of the junction unmatched. The CDR3 has 15 amino acids. CDR3 sequence: CSVGAGPTGRETQYF. The CDR3 region has the DNA TGCAGCGTTGGAGCCGGACCGACAGGGAGAGAGACCCAGTACTTC.

This clonotype occurred many times. The chain carries TRBV20-1 and TRBJ2-1, with no clear D. V lost 1 base to trimming and J lost 5 bases, with 6 bases between them. This CDR3 is 12 amino acids long. Germline V gene sequence: CDR1 DFQATT, CDR2 SNEGSKA (reference sequence). The CDR3 loop reads CSARVLDNEQFF. The DNA for the CDR3 is TGCAGTGCTAGAGTTCTCGACAATGAGCAGTTCTTC.

V gene TRBV19 combines with J gene TRBJ2-1, with D possibly being TRBD2 (5 bases). Trimming left V 6 bases short and J 4 bases short, with 22 bases between. Germline-derived CDR1 and CDR2 are LNHDA and SQIVND (reference sequence). This CDR3 spans 17 amino acids. The CDR3 region is CASSMGVWRDTYNEQFF. The CDR3 bases are TGTGCCAGTAGCATGGGAGTATGGCGAGACACTTACAATGAGCAGTTCTTC.

This clonotype was picked up many times. This rearrangement joins TRBV18 to TRBJ2-7; unclear D gene. The ends were cut back, 0 bases at V and 4 bases at J, with 10 bases in the middle. Germline CDR1 KGHSH, CDR2 LQKENI. The length of the CDR3 is 14 residues. The CDR3 sequence: CASSPPVGNYEQYF. For the CDR3, the DNA is TGTGCCAGCTCACCACCGGTGGGGAATTACGAGCAGTACTTC.

The table lists this clonotype with many counts. The chain links TRBV7-8 to TRBJ2-7; the D gene is possibly TRBD2 (6 bases). The CDR3 has 15 residues. The V and J ends lost 3 bases and 2 bases respectively, with 14 bases between them. From germline, CDR1 is SGHVS and CDR2 FQNEAQ. This CDR3 reads CASSFGGTGAYEQYF. The CDR3 DNA reads TGTGCCAGCAGCTTCGGGGGAACGGGGGCCTACGAGCAGTACTTC.

This clonotype was recorded many times. J is TRBJ1-4 and V is TRBV5-1, with a possible D match to TRBD1 (6 bases). The CDR3 totals 14 residues. Germline CDR1 is SGHRS and CDR2 is YFSETQ. V was pared by 3 bases and J by 1 base, with 7 bases between. CDR3 residues: CASSSQGTNEKLFF. The CDR3 nucleotides are TGCGCCAGCAGCTCACAGGGAACTAATGAAAAACTGTTTTTT.

This clonotype was seen many times. This chain connects TRBV6-2 or TRBV6-3 to TRBJ2-7; 9 nucleotides match TRBD2. Trimming took 6 bases from V and 2 from J; bases not matched to a gene: 5. The germline V gene encodes CDR1 MNHEY and CDR2 SVGEGT. The CDR3 is 14 residues long. In nucleotides, the CDR3 is TGTGCCAGCAGAATGGGACTAGCTCCCTACGAGCAGTACTTC. This translates into CASRMGLAPYEQYF.

Many counts were recorded for this clonotype. The chain joins TRBV4-1 to TRBJ1-1; D remains ambiguous. CDR3 length: 13 residues. Germline CDR1 and CDR2: MGHRA and YSYEKL. V lost 6 bases and J lost 1, with 9 bases in between. CDR3 loop: CASSRGENTEAFF. CDR3 nucleotides: TGCGCCAGCAGTCGTGGTGAGAACACTGAAGCTTTCTTT.

This clonotype came up many times. The rearrangement uses TRBV29-1 and TRBJ2-4; D is unclear. CDR3 length: 12 amino acids. V lost 7 bases and J lost 0, with 7 bases in between. The V gene's germline CDR1 is SQVTM and CDR2 ANQGSEA. CDR3 residues: CSAPGAKNIQYF. Written as DNA, the CDR3 is TGCAGCGCCCCCGGAGCCAAAAACATTCAGTACTTC. Based on the CDR3 plus reference TRBV29-1 and TRBJ2-4, the full variable domain is SAVISQKPSRDICQRGTSLTIQCQVDSQVTMMFWYRQQPGQSLTLIATANQGSEATYESGFVIDKFPISRPNLTFSTLTVSNMSPEDSSIYLCSAPGAKNIQYFGAGTRLSVL.

This clonotype was observed many times. The DNA for the CDR3 is TGCGCCAGCAGCCTGGATAGGACAGGGACCTACGAGCAGTACTTC. This translates into CASSLDRTGTYEQYF. The rearrangement links TRBV4-1 to TRBJ2-7; 8 nucleotides align to TRBD1. Trimming took 4 bases from V and 2 from J; bases not matched to a gene: 7. From germline, CDR1 is MGHRA and CDR2 YSYEKL. This CDR3 region has 15 residues.

This clonotype is medium-sized. V gene TRBV7-2 combines with J gene TRBJ2-1; 10 nucleotides agree with TRBD2. The germline V gene has CDR1 SGHTA and CDR2 FQGNSA. V was pared by 2 bases and J by 1 base, with 2 bases of the junction left unmatched. The CDR3 length is 16 residues. The CDR3 DNA is TGTGCCAGCAGCTTATCTAGCGGGAGTTCCTACAATGAGCAGTTCTTC. Amino acids: CASSLSSGSSYNEQFF.